This entry lists 10 T cell receptor beta chains sequenced from one sample in a study of technical replicates of blood from a few donors. Profiling relied on immunoSEQ multiplex PCR, and the TCRdb table lists in-frame clones only, not all of them. The sample consists of tens of thousands of clones, over 85% of them appearing once. The sample consisted of T cells isolated from PBMCs. Every receptor here comes from a human donor in good health.

The chain employs TRBV7-6 and TRBJ2-7, with 10 bases lining up with TRBD2. From germline, CDR1 is SGHVS and CDR2 FNYEAQ. The ends lost 1 base at V and 3 bases at J; junction bases unmatched: 6. The CDR3 has 16 amino acids. The CDR3 is CASSLGSGRENYEQYF. The CDR3 DNA is TGTGCCAGCAGCTTAGGCAGCGGGAGGGAAAACTACGAGCAGTACTTC.

V gene TRBV11-2 combines with J gene TRBJ1-2; D is perhaps TRBD1 (5 bases). The CDR3 totals 15 residues. Between the trimmed V and J ends, which lost 3 bases and 1 base, there was a span of 12 bases. Germline CDR1 SGHAT, CDR2 FQNNGV. CDR3 sequence: CASSLGPQVNYGYTF. CDR3 nucleotides: TGTGCCAGCAGCTTGGGTCCACAGGTTAACTATGGCTACACCTTC.

The chain has TRBV10-3 and TRBJ1-5; D remains unclear. Germline CDR1 reads ENHRY; CDR2 reads SYGVKD. The CDR3 length is 15 residues. The V end lost 7 bases, the J end lost 0 bases, and 13 bases lay between the germline ends. The CDR3 DNA reads TGTGCCATCAATCAGGAAAAGCATAGCAATCAGCCCCAGCATTTT. The encoded protein is CAINQEKHSNQPQHF.

The V and J genes are TRBV7-2 and TRBJ2-3, with D possibly TRBD1 on 6 matching bases. From germline, CDR1 is SGHTA and CDR2 FQGNSA. Between the trimmed V and J ends, which lost 5 bases and 5 bases, there was a span of 20 bases. This CDR3 region has 16 residues. Here the CDR3 reads CASSPPLGARGDTQYF. The DNA for the CDR3 is TGTGCCAGCAGCCCCCCCTTGGGGGCTCGGGGAGATACGCAGTATTTT.

The chain couples TRBV9 to TRBJ2-2; the D gene is possibly TRBD1 (7 bases). Trimming left V 10 bases short and J 2 bases short, with 21 bases between. The length of the CDR3 is 16 residues. Germline CDR1 SGDLS, CDR2 YYNGEE. As DNA, the CDR3 is TGTGCCTCGGGAAGGCGGGACAGATCTAACACCGGGGAGCTGTTTTTT. Its protein is CASGRRDRSNTGELFF. Full variable domain (outside the CDR3, taken from reference TRBV9 and TRBJ2-2): DSGVTQTPKHLITATGQRVTLRCSPRSGDLSVYWYQQSLDQGLQFLIQYYNGEERAKGNILERFSAQQFPDLHSELNLSSLELGDSALYFCASGRRDRSNTGELFFGEGSRLTVL.

This chain connects TRBV5-1 to TRBJ1-4; D unresolved. V was shortened by 0 bases and J by 3 bases, with 9 bases between the two germline ends. CDR3 size: 15 residues. The V gene's germline CDR1 is SGHRS and CDR2 YFSETQ. CDR3 in DNA: TGCGCCAGCAGCTTGGGAATATCGGCTAATGAAAAACTGTTTTTT. Encoded protein: CASSLGISANEKLFF.

The genes are TRBV28 and TRBJ1-3; possible D gene TRBD1, 5 bases. The V gene lost 5 bases and the J gene lost 15 bases, with 23 bases spanning the gap. Per the germline V gene, CDR1 is MDHEN and CDR2 is SYDVKM. There are 14 residues in the CDR3. DNA of the CDR3: TGTGCCAGCAGTAACTTGATGGGGGGAGGAAGCCCATATTTT. Amino acid sequence: CASSNLMGGGSPYF.

This chain links TRBV7-9 with TRBJ1-2, with D possibly matching TRBD1 (5 bases). This CDR3 spans 12 amino acids. V dropped 5 bases and J dropped 7 bases, with 11 bases sitting between them. The V gene's germline CDR1 is SEHNR and CDR2 FQNEAQ (reference sequence). CDR3 coding DNA: TGTGCCAGCAGCCGGAAGGGGCTTGGCTACACCTTC. It encodes CASSRKGLGYTF.

This chain uses TRBV6-4 with TRBJ2-2, with 7 bases lining up with TRBD1. The CDR3 is made up of 13 amino acids. Germline V lookup: CDR1 MRHNA, CDR2 SNTAGT. The J segment lost 7 bases and the V segment lost 4 bases, leaving 3 bases of the junction unmatched. As DNA, the CDR3 is TGTGCCAGCAGTGTTGACAGGGACGGGGAGCTGTTTTTT. As protein: CASSVDRDGELFF.

This chain joins TRBV6-5 and TRBJ1-1; D is ambiguous. V was shortened by 2 bases and J by 3 bases, with 13 bases between the two germline ends. The germline CDR1 and CDR2 sequences are MNHEY and SVGAGI. The CDR3 has 15 amino acids. CDR3 amino acids: CASSYGARGDTEAFF. In DNA, the CDR3 is TGTGCCAGCAGTTACGGAGCTAGAGGAGACACTGAAGCTTTCTTT.